Presented here are 20 T cell receptor beta chains from one specimen sequenced in a study of post-analysis software for immune sequencing data. Their antigens remain unidentified. Findings of the study overall: Higher frequency in patients than in controls was seen for about five TRBV segments, with TRBV5-6, TRBV5-1 and TRBV20-1 among them.

Unique molecular identifiers had been added to the TCR beta cDNA libraries. TCRdb independently ran MiXCR on the PCR reads; one entry per CDR3 protein. In the table there are 170,000 or so distinct CDR3 sequences, about 29% of which are singletons. The sequenced sample was blood. These receptors all stem from a girl under 18 with multiple sclerosis.

This sequence joins TRBV3-1 and TRBJ2-7, with 11 bases lining up with TRBD1. This CDR3 has 16 residues. V lost 2 bases and J lost 1; bases outside the gene matches: 4. Germline CDR1 is LGHDT and CDR2 is YNNKEL (reference sequence). The CDR3 coding sequence is TGTGCCAGCAGCCAACCCGGGACAGGGGGTTCCTACGAGCAGTACTTC. This codes for CASSQPGTGGSYEQYF.

This clonotype has a handful of counts. This chain connects TRBV9 to TRBJ2-5; D might be TRBD1 (7 bases). Gene TRBJ2-7 matches the end of the DNA better, so the J call may be wrong. Germline CDR1 and CDR2: SGDLS and YYNGEE. CDR3 length: 15 amino acids. In DNA form, the CDR3 reads TGTGCCAGCAGCCCCCAGGGGGAGGCTTTCGGCGAGCAGTACTTC. Its protein product is CASSPQGEAFGEQYF.

V gene TRBV5-1 combines with J gene TRBJ1-1, with a possible D match to TRBD1 (6 bases). The germline gives CDR1 SGHRS, CDR2 YFSETQ. The V and J ends lost 4 bases and 4 bases respectively, with 14 bases between them. This CDR3 is built from 14 residues. The DNA of the CDR3 is TGCGCCAGCAGCCCGTTGACAGGCGGCACTGAAGCTTTCTTT. Translation: CASSPLTGGTEAFF.

This clonotype has a count of ten or more. The chain couples TRBV20-1 to TRBJ2-3, with 8 bases identical to TRBD2. V was clipped by 0 bases and J by 0 bases; unmatched bases: 2. Germline V CDR1 and CDR2: DFQATT, SNEGSKA (reference sequence). The CDR3 contains 15 residues. As DNA, the CDR3 is TGCAGTGCTAGAGATTCTAGCGGGAGCACAGATACGCAGTATTTT. Its translation is CSARDSSGSTDTQYF.

This clonotype was picked up a small number of times. The chain joins TRBV7-8 to TRBJ1-1; D unresolved. The CDR3 is made up of 13 amino acids. Germline V CDR1 and CDR2: SGHVS, FQNEAQ. Deletions cut 4 bases from V and 2 bases from J, with 8 bases between. In DNA, the CDR3 is TGTGCCAGCAGCTCAGGTATAAACACTGAAGCTTTCTTT. As protein: CASSSGINTEAFF.

A few counts support this clonotype. This rearrangement joins TRBV12-3 or TRBV12-4 to TRBJ1-2, with TRBD1 identical over 9 bases. Trimming took 6 bases from V and 6 from J; bases not matched to a gene: 8. The CDR3 consists of 14 residues. The CDR3 DNA sequence: TGTGCCAGCAGAAAGACAGGGGGGTTACATGGCTACACCTTC. Its translation is CASRKTGGLHGYTF.

Ten or more counts support this clonotype. The chain couples TRBV15 to TRBJ2-3; TRBD2 matches at 9 bases. V lost 0 bases to trimming and J lost 2 bases; unmatched junction nucleotides: 3. The CDR3 totals 16 residues. Per germline, CDR1 LNHNV and CDR2 YYDKDF (reference sequence). The CDR3 coding sequence is TGTGCCACCAGCAGAGATGTGGGACTAGCCACAGATACGCAGTATTTT. Translation: CATSRDVGLATDTQYF.

Comment on this clonotype: Given a much more abundant clone one base away, this may be a read error. The chain is built from TRBV29-1 and TRBJ2-1; D is uncertain. V lost 1 base to trimming and J lost 5 bases, with 15 bases between them. The CDR3 runs 15 residues. Germline loops: CDR1 SQVTM, CDR2 ANQGSEA. The CDR3 loop is CSVEGAGKSHNEQFF. For the CDR3, the DNA is TGCAGCGTTGAAGGGGCAGGAAAGTCCCACAATGAGCAGTTCTTC.

The chain couples TRBV24-1 to TRBJ2-1, with D tentatively TRBD2 (7 bases). The CDR3 consists of 15 residues. CDR1 KGHDR and CDR2 SFDVKD come from the germline V gene. V was cut by 3 bases and J by 7 bases, with 15 bases left in between. The CDR3 spells CATSDEGRGANEQFF. DNA for the CDR3: TGTGCCACCAGTGATGAGGGACGGGGGGCGAATGAGCAGTTCTTC.

V and J are TRBV7-2 and TRBJ1-2; D not resolved. Germline loops: CDR1 SGHTA, CDR2 FQGNSA. The length of the CDR3 is 15 residues. Trimming left V 1 base short and J 0 bases short, with 9 bases between. The CDR3 region is CASSLEPWPNYGYTF. DNA for the CDR3: TGTGCCAGCAGCTTAGAGCCCTGGCCTAACTATGGCTACACCTTC.

The rearrangement joins TRBV12-3 or TRBV12-4 to TRBJ1-1; D is possibly TRBD1 (6 bases). Trimming removed 7 bases at V and 1 base at J, with 7 bases between. The CDR3 is made up of 12 amino acids. The CDR3 sequence is CASTGENTEAFF. The CDR3 nucleotides read TGTGCCAGCACAGGGGAGAACACTGAAGCTTTCTTT.

The chain is built from TRBV28 and TRBJ2-3; maybe TRBD2 (6 bases). Germline V gene data show CDR1 as MDHEN and CDR2 as SYDVKM. This CDR3 spans 14 amino acids. V was pared by 8 bases and J by 0 bases, with 12 bases between. CDR3 loop: CASGGVPSTDTQYF. The CDR3 nucleotides are TGTGCCAGCGGAGGGGTTCCTAGCACAGATACGCAGTATTTT.

This clonotype has a count of ten or more. This chain connects TRBV4-1 to TRBJ2-5; no firm D call. Germline assignment: CDR1 MGHRA and CDR2 YSYEKL. V gave up 5 bases and J gave up 2 bases, with 15 bases separating them. This CDR3 contains 15 residues. CDR3 nucleotide sequence: TGCGCCAGCAGCGACCCCGTGACCGGACAAGAGACCCAGTACTTC. The encoded protein is CASSDPVTGQETQYF.

A remark on this clonotype: A much larger clone differs by one base, so this may be a read error. The chain employs TRBV20-1 and TRBJ2-6; TRBD2 agrees at 9 bases. The germline gives CDR1 DFQATT, CDR2 SNEGSKA (reference sequence). CDR3 length: 16 amino acids. CDR3 DNA: TGCAGTGCTACGGCTAGCGGGAATACTGGGGCCAACGTCCGGACTTTC. Translation: CSATASGNTGANVRTF.

The chain is built from TRBV5-1 and TRBJ2-7, with 8 bases that match TRBD2. The CDR3 runs 13 residues. Germline CDR1 is SGHRS and CDR2 is YFSETQ. Trimming cost V 5 bases and J 1 base; bases outside gene matches: 2. The CDR3 DNA is TGCGCCAGCAGACTAGCGGAGTCCTACGAGCAGTACTTC. Encoded protein: CASRLAESYEQYF.

A note on this clonotype: A much larger clone lies a single base off, so this may be a read error. This chain joins TRBV24-1 and TRBJ2-3, with D uncertain. Looked up from germline, CDR1 is KGHDR and CDR2 is SFDVKD. The CDR3 contains 11 residues. The DNA of the CDR3 is TGTGTCACCAGTGATCGGGATACGCAGTATTTT. The encoded protein is CVTSDRDTQYF.

There are many counts of this clonotype. The rearrangement joins TRBV7-9 to TRBJ2-1, with D hard to call. The CDR3 has 15 amino acids. Germline CDR1 and CDR2: SEHNR and FQNEAQ (reference sequence). Trimming left V 5 bases short and J 5 bases short, with 16 bases between. CDR3 bases: TGTGCCAGCAGCCACACCCGAGCAGCCGACAATGAGCAGTTCTTC. It codes for CASSHTRAADNEQFF.

The genes are TRBV6-2 or TRBV6-3 and TRBJ1-1; D perhaps matches TRBD1 (6 bases). Trimming cost V 5 bases and J 5 bases, with 18 bases left between them. CDR1 is MNHEY, CDR2 SVGEGT, per germline. The CDR3 runs 15 residues. The CDR3 DNA reads as TGTGCCAGCAGTACCGGACAGTATCGGCAGACTGAAGCTTTCTTT. Amino acid sequence: CASSTGQYRQTEAFF.

This clonotype was recorded many times. J is TRBJ2-3 and V is TRBV27; D is uncertain. The CDR3 runs 13 residues. V lost 2 bases and J 11 bases, leaving 14 bases between the germline ends. The V gene's germline CDR1 is MNHEY and CDR2 SMNVEV (reference sequence). CDR3 protein: CASSLVLGPRQYF. The CDR3 DNA sequence: TGTGCCAGCAGTTTAGTTCTGGGCCCGAGGCAGTATTTT.

The table lists this clonotype with many counts. This chain connects TRBV20-1 to TRBJ2-1; no firm D call. CDR3 length: 11 amino acids. The V end lost 7 bases, the J end lost 6 bases, and 10 bases lay between the germline ends. Germline values: CDR1 DFQATT, CDR2 SNEGSKA (reference sequence). Written as DNA, the CDR3 is TGCAGTGGATATTCCGGCAATGAGCAGTTCTTC. Protein sequence: CSGYSGNEQFF.